This TCR beta chain was documented in a study of blood T cell repertoires in COVID-19. Study-wide context: COVID-19 samples from acute and convalescent phases originated in the United States, Italy and Spain. T cells, B-cell-depleted T cells, or PBMCs supplied cDNA or gDNA.

The CDR3 runs to 13 residues. V was clipped by 10 bases and J by 4 bases, with 14 bases between them. Original data processing: Cell counts per sample came from amplifying reference gene primers. Clones were sequenced by immunoSEQ multiplex PCR, and TCRdb holds only the in-frame ones, with some missing. The D gene and trimming were derived from the DNA, and the V and J assignments and clone size from that table. There are 150,000 or so clones in the sample; more than 70% occur only once, and about 2.3% lies in the top ten. This clone is a singleton in its sample. This clonotype originated in a human donor in a cohort sampled during active COVID-19. The chain links TRBV12-3 or TRBV12-4 to TRBJ2-1; a weak D match, TRBD1 (6 bases). The sample taken for sequencing was peripheral blood. In DNA form, the CDR3 reads TGTGCCACCGCAGGGGAAGCGTACAATGAGCAGTTCTTC. Translation: CATAGEAYNEQFF.